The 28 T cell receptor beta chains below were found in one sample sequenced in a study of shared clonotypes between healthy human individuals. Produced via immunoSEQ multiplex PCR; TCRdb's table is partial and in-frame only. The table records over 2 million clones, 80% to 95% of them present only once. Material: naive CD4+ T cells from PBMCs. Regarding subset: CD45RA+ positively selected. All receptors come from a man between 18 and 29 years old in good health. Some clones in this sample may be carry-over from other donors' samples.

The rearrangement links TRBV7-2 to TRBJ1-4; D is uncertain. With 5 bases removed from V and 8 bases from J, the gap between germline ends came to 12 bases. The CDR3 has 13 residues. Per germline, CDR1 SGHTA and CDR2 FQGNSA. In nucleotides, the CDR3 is TGTGCCAGCAGCATTAGTTTGGGGGAAAAACTGTTTTTT. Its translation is CASSISLGEKLFF.

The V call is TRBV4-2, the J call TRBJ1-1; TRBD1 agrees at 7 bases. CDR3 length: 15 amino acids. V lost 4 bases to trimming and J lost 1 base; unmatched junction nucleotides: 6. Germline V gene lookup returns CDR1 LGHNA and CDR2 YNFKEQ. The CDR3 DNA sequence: TGTGCCAGCAGCCGCTCCGGGACAGCGAACACTGAAGCTTTCTTT. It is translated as CASSRSGTANTEAFF.

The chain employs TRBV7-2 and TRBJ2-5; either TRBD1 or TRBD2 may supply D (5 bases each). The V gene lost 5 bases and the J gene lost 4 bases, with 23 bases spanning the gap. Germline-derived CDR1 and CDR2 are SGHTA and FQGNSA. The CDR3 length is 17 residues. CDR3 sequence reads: CASSRERGRVVRETQYF. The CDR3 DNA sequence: TGTGCCAGCAGCCGAGAACGGGGCAGGGTTGTCCGAGAGACCCAGTACTTC.

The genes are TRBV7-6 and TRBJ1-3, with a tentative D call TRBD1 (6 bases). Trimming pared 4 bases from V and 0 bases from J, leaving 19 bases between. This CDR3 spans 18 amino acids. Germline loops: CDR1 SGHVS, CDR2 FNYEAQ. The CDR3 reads CASSSSLGHDVSGNTIYF. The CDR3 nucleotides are TGTGCCAGCAGCTCCTCTTTGGGACACGACGTCTCTGGAAACACCATATATTTT.

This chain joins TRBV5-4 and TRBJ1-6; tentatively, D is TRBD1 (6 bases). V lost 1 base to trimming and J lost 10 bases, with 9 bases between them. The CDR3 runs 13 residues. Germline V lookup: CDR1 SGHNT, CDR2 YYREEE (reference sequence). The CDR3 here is CASSLSGDSPLHF. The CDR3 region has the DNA TGTGCCAGCAGCTTGTCAGGGGACTCACCCCTCCACTTT.

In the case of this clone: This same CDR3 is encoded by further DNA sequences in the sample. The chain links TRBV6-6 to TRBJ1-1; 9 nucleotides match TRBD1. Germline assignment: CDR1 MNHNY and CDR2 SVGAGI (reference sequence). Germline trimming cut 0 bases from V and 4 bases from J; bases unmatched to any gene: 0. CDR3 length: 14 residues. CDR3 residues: CASSYSGQGTEAFF. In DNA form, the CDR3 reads TGTGCCAGCAGTTACTCGGGACAGGGCACTGAAGCTTTCTTT.

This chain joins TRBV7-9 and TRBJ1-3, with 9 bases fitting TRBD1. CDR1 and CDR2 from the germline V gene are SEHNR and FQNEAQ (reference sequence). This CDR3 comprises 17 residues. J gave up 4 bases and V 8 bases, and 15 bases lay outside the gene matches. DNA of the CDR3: TGTGCCAGCTTAGGGGGACAGGGATTGCGTGGCGGAAACACCATATATTTT. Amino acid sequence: CASLGGQGLRGGNTIYF.

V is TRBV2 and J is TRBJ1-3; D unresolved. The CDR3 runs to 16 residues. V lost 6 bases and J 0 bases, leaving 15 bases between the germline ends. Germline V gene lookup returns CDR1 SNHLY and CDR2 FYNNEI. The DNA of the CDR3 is TGTGCCAGCAGCCCTACGTCGGGGTCCTCTGGAAACACCATATATTTT. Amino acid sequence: CASSPTSGSSGNTIYF.

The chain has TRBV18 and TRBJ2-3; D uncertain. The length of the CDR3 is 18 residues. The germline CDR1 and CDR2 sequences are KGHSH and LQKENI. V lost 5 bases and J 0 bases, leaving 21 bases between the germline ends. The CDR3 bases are TGTGCCAGCTCAGGGTATAACCAAATCGGAGATAGCACAGATACGCAGTATTTT. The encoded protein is CASSGYNQIGDSTDTQYF.

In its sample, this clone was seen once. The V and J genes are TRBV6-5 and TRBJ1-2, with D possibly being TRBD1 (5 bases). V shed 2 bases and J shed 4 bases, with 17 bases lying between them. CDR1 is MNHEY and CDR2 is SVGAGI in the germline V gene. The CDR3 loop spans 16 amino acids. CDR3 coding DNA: TGTGCCAGCAGTTACCACCGGGGCAGAGAATCCTATGGCTACACCTTC. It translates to CASSYHRGRESYGYTF.

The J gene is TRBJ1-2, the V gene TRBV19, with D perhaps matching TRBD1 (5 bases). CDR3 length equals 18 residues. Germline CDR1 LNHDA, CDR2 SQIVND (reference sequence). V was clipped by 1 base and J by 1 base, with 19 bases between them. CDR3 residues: CASSIGYLTAEFNYGYTF. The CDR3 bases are TGTGCCAGTAGTATAGGCTACTTGACAGCCGAATTTAACTATGGCTACACCTTC.

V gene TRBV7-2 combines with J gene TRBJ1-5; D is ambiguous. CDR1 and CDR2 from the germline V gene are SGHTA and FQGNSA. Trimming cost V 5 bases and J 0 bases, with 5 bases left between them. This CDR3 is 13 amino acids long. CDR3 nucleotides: TGTGCCAGCAGCCGCTATAGCAATCAGCCCCAGCATTTT. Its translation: CASSRYSNQPQHF.

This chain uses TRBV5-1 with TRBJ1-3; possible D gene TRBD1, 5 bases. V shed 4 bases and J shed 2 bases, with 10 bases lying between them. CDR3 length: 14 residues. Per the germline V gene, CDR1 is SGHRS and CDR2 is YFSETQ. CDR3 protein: CASSRGETGNTIYF. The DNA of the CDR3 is TGCGCCAGCAGCCGAGGGGAAACTGGAAACACCATATATTTT.

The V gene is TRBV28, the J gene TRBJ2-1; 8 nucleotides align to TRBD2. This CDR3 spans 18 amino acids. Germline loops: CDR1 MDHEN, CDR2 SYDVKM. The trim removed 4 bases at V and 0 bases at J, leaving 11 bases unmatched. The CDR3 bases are TGTGCCAGCAGTTCCCGGTGGGTAGCGGGAAGCTCCTACAATGAGCAGTTCTTC. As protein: CASSSRWVAGSSYNEQFF.

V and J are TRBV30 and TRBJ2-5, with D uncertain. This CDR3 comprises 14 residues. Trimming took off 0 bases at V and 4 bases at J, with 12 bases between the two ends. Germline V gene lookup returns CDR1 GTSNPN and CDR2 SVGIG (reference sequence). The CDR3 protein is CAWSVLRPRETQYF. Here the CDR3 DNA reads TGTGCCTGGAGTGTACTACGGCCAAGAGAGACCCAGTACTTC.

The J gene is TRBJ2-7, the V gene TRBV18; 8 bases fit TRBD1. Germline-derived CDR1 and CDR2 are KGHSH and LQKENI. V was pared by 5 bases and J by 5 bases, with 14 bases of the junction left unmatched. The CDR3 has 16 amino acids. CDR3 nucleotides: TGTGCCAGCTCAGCAACAGCGGACAGGGCAGTGGACGAGCAGTACTTC. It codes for CASSATADRAVDEQYF. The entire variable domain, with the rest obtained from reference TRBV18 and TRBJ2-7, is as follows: NAGVMQNPRHLVRRRGQEARLRCSPMKGHSHVYWYRQLPEEGLKFMVYLQKENIIDESGMPKERFSAEFPKEGPSILRIQQVVRGDSAAYFCASSATADRAVDEQYFGPGTRLTVT.

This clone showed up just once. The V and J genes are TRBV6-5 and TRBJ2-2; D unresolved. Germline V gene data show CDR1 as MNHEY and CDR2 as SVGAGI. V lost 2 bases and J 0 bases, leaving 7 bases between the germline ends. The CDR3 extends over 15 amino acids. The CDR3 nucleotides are TGTGCCAGCAGTTACGGTGTAGCGAACACCGGGGAGCTGTTTTTT. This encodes CASSYGVANTGELFF.

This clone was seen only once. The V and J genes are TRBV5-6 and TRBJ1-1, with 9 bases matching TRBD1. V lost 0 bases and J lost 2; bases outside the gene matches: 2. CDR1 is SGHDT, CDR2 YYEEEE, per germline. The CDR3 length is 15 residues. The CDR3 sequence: CASSLATGGNTEAFF. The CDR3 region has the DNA TGTGCCAGCAGCTTGGCGACAGGGGGAAACACTGAAGCTTTCTTT. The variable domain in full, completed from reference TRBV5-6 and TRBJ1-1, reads DAGVTQSPTHLIKTRGQQVTLRCSPKSGHDTVSWYQQALGQGPQFIFQYYEEEERQRGNFPDRFSGHQFPNYSSELNVNALLLGDSALYLCASSLATGGNTEAFFGQGTRLTVV.

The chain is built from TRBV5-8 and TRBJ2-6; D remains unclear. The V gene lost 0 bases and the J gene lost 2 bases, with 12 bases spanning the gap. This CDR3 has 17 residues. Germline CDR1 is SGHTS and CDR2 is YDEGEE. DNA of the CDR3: TGTGCCAGCAGCTTGGTAATCTCCTGGCCTGGGGCCAACGTCCTGACTTTC. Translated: CASSLVISWPGANVLTF.

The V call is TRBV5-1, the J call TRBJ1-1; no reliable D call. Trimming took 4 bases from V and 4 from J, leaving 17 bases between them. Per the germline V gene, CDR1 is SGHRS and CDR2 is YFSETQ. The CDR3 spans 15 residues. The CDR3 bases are TGCGCCAGCAGCGAGGACGGATACACGGGCACTGAAGCTTTCTTT. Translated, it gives CASSEDGYTGTEAFF.

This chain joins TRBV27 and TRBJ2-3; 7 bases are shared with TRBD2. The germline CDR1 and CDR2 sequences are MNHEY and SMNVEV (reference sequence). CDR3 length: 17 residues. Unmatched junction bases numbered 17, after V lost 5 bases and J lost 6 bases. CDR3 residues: CASSPRHGGGVGDTQYF. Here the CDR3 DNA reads TGTGCCAGCAGTCCACGCCACGGGGGAGGGGTGGGGGATACGCAGTATTTT.

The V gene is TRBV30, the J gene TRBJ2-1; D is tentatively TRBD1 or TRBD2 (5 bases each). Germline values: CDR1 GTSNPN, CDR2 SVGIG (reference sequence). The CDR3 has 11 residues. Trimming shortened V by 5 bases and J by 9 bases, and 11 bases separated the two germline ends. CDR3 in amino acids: CAWGTPFEQFF. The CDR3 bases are TGTGCCTGGGGGACCCCCTTTGAGCAGTTCTTC.

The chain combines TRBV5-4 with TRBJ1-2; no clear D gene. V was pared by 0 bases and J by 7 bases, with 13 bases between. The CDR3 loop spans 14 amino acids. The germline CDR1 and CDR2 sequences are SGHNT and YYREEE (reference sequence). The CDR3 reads CASSLEGRLGGYTF. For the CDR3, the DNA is TGTGCCAGCAGCTTGGAGGGAAGGCTCGGTGGCTACACCTTC.

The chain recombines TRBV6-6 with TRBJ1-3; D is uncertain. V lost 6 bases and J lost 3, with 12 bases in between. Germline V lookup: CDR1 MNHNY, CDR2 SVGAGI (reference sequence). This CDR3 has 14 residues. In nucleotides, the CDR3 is TGTGCCAGCAGATTGGACGCTCTTGGAAACACCATATATTTT. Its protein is CASRLDALGNTIYF.

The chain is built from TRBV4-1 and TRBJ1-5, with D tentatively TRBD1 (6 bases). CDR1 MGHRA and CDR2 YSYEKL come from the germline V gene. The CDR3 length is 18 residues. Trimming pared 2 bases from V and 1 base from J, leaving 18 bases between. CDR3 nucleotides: TGCGCCAGCAGCCAACCTCCGGGGCGAGGGGGAAGCAATCAGCCCCAGCATTTT. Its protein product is CASSQPPGRGGSNQPQHF.

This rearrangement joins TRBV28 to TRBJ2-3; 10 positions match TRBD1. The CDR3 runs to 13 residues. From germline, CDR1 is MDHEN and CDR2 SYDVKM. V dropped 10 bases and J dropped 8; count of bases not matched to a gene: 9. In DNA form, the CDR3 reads TGTGCCACCTCGACAGGGGGCAAGAGTACGCAGTATTTT. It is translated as CATSTGGKSTQYF.

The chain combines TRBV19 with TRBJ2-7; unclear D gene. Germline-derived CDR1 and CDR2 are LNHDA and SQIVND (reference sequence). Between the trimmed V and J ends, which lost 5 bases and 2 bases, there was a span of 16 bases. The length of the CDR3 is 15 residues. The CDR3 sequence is CASSEATPTPYEQYF. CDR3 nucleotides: TGTGCCAGTAGTGAGGCCACTCCAACACCCTACGAGCAGTACTTC.

As DNA, the CDR3 is TGTGCCAGCAGCTTCTTGGGGGCTGGACAGCCCCAGCATTTT. This gives the protein CASSFLGAGQPQHF. The J gene is TRBJ1-5, the V gene TRBV5-4; perhaps TRBD1 as D (6 bases). Trimming took off 2 bases at V and 7 bases at J, with 13 bases between the two ends. There are 14 residues in the CDR3. CDR1 and CDR2 from the germline V gene are SGHNT and YYREEE (reference sequence).